The rows below give T cell receptor beta chains drawn from one sample of a study of OX40 agonist ivuxolimab in advanced cancers. Profiled with immunoSEQ multiplex PCR; TCRdb holds only in-frame clones, not every one. The sample shows around 29,000 clones, around 87% of them seen only once. This sample comprised CD4+ or CD8+ T cells sorted from blood, obtained in a trial of the OX40 agonist ivuxolimab. These receptors came from an adult with an advanced solid tumor such as melanoma, head and neck, liver or kidney cancer. The CDR3 runs from the conserved cysteine through the conserved F or W. The order of the fields is D gene, V gene, clone size, J gene, CDR3 DNA, CDR3 protein. D genes are given only for firm matches. Clone sizes are given selectively: once, few, many, or a class where the clone is expanded.

-	TRBV27	-	TRBJ2-1	TGTGCCAGCAGTTCTCCGAGGGGAGGTGGGTTCTTC	CASSSPRGGGFF
TRBD2	TRBV5-4	-	TRBJ2-7	TGTGCCAGCAGCGCAACTAGCGGGGGAGACTACGAGCAGTACTTC	CASSATSGGDYEQYF
-	TRBV5-5	-	TRBJ2-5	TGTGCCAGCAGCTTGGCCCGACAGACGGAGTGGGAGACCCAGTACTTC	CASSLARQTEWETQYF
-	TRBV27	-	TRBJ2-7	TGTGCCAGCAGTTACCACCCCAGGAGCTCCTACGAGCAGTACTTC	CASSYHPRSSYEQYF
-	TRBV7-7	-	TRBJ2-5	TGTGCCAGCACCATCAGGCCCCAAGAGACCCAGTACTTC	CASTIRPQETQYF
TRBD1	TRBV10-3	-	TRBJ2-7	TGTGCCATCAATCCGGGACAGGGGACCTACGAGCAGTACTTC	CAINPGQGTYEQYF
-	TRBV19	-	TRBJ1-5	TGTGCCAGTAGTATTGGGCCACAGCCTAATCAGCCCCAGCATTTT	CASSIGPQPNQPQHF
-	TRBV28	-	TRBJ1-5	TGTGCCAGCAACCCCGGGGTGAGCAATCAGCCCCAGCATTTT	CASNPGVSNQPQHF
TRBD2	TRBV2	-	TRBJ2-3	TGTGCCAGCAGGGTTACTAGCGGGGGGGCCAGAGATACGCAGTATTTT	CASRVTSGGARDTQYF
-	TRBV4-1	-	TRBJ2-3	TGCGCCAGCAGCCAAGAGGATGGGGGGCGCACAGATACGCAGTATTTT	CASSQEDGGRTDTQYF
-	TRBV2	-	TRBJ2-2	TGTGCCAGCACAGGCCGGACCGGGGAGCTGTTTTTT	CASTGRTGELFF
-	TRBV7-9	-	TRBJ1-1	TGTGCCAGCAGCCGCCCCGGCGCCGGGAACACTGAAGCTTTCTTT	CASSRPGAGNTEAFF
-	TRBV11-3	-	TRBJ2-1	TGTGCCAGCAGCGGGGGGAACTCCTACAATGAGCAGTTCTTC	CASSGGNSYNEQFF
TRBD2	TRBV4-1	once	TRBJ2-5	TGCGCCAGCAGCCAAGCAGATGGGGAACCCGGGACTAGCACAGCGGAGACCCAGTACTTC	CASSQADGEPGTSTAETQYF
-	TRBV7-9	-	TRBJ2-7	TGTGCCAGCAGCCAAGAAGGACTCGACTCAGACGAGCAGTACTTC	CASSQEGLDSDEQYF
-	TRBV11-2	-	TRBJ2-7	TGTGCCAGCAGCCAGGATCTACAGGGTGGGGGATGGAACGAGCAGTACTTC	CASSQDLQGGGWNEQYF
-	TRBV5-1	-	TRBJ2-7	TGCGCCAGCAGCTTCGGGATATCCTACGAGCAGTACTTC	CASSFGISYEQYF
TRBD1	TRBV5-1	-	TRBJ2-7	TGCGCCAGCAGCGTGAGACAGGGGAAGAGGTACGAGCAGTACTTC	CASSVRQGKRYEQYF
-	TRBV4-2	-	TRBJ1-2	TGTGCCAGCAGCCAAGATGGCGGGAGTTTAGGCTATGGCTACACCTTC	CASSQDGGSLGYGYTF
-	TRBV4-1	-	TRBJ2-3	TGCGCCAGCAGCCAGAGACAGCGGGTTTCAGATACGCAGTATTTT	CASSQRQRVSDTQYF
TRBD1	TRBV5-1	-	TRBJ1-3	TGCGCCAGCAGCCTCGACAGGGTGATACACTCTGGAAACACCATATATTTT	CASSLDRVIHSGNTIYF
TRBD2	TRBV5-6	-	TRBJ2-7	TGTGCCAGCAGCTTGGCGGGGGGGGAAATGGTCTACGAGCAGTACTTC	CASSLAGGEMVYEQYF
-	TRBV2	-	TRBJ2-7	TGTGCCAGCAGGGAACAGGGGGAGGGCTACGAGCAGTACTTC	CASREQGEGYEQYF
-	TRBV27	-	TRBJ1-1	TGTGCCAGCAGTTCCGGGGCGTATAACACTGAAGCTTTCTTT	CASSSGAYNTEAFF
-	TRBV11-3	-	TRBJ2-1	TGTGCCAGCAGCTTAGGGATACCGGGCCGAAGCTCCTACAATGAGCAGTTCTTC	CASSLGIPGRSSYNEQFF
TRBD1	TRBV28	-	TRBJ1-1	TGTGCCAGCGTTCGAATAGGGGGCAGCATCGAAGCTTTCTTT	CASVRIGGSIEAFF
TRBD1	TRBV7-9	-	TRBJ1-5	TGTGCCAGCAGCTCATCGGACAGGGGGCCGGACAATCAGCCCCAGCATTTT	CASSSSDRGPDNQPQHF
-	TRBV28	once	TRBJ2-5	TGTGCCAGCAGTTTCCCTATTAAGACAGAACAAGAGACCCAGTACTTC	CASSFPIKTEQETQYF
-	TRBV9	-	TRBJ1-5	TGTGCCAGCAACCCAGAAGCCGGAAATCAGCCCCAGCATTTT	CASNPEAGNQPQHF
-	TRBV29-1	-	TRBJ2-7	TGCAGCGTCATCGGACAGACCTACGAGCAGTACTTC	CSVIGQTYEQYF
-	TRBV6-5	-	TRBJ1-4	TGTGCCAGCAGTTCAACTAATGAAAAACTGTTTTTT	CASSSTNEKLFF
TRBD1	TRBV18	-	TRBJ1-2	TGTGCCAGCTCACCACCGACGGGACAGCGTAACTATGGCTACACCTTC	CASSPPTGQRNYGYTF
-	TRBV6-6	-	TRBJ1-4	TGTGCCAGCAGTTACTTCCGGGCAACTAATGAAAAACTGTTTTTT	CASSYFRATNEKLFF
-	TRBV7-2	once	TRBJ1-6	TGTGCCAGCAGCTTAGCTTCTTGGCATACTAATTCACCCCTCCACTTT	CASSLASWHTNSPLHF
-	TRBV9	-	TRBJ1-1	TGTGCCAGCAGCGCCGGGGGACACATCACTGAAGCTTTCTTT	CASSAGGHITEAFF
TRBD1	TRBV4-1	-	TRBJ1-2	TGCGCCAGCAGCCAAGTCAGGGACAGGGATGAGGATGGCTACACCTTC	CASSQVRDRDEDGYTF
-	TRBV11-2	once	TRBJ2-1	TGTGCCAGCAGCCCCACGGCGGGCGGGCTAGACGGTGAGCAGTTCTTC	CASSPTAGGLDGEQFF
-	TRBV7-8	-	TRBJ2-1	TGTGCCAGCAGCGCCAGATTAACAGGAACAGGTAACAATGAGCAGTTCTTC	CASSARLTGTGNNEQFF
TRBD2	TRBV2	-	TRBJ2-7	TGTGCCAGCCTCAAGGGACTAGCGGGGGGGCAATCCTACGAGCAGTACTTC	CASLKGLAGGQSYEQYF
-	TRBV14	-	TRBJ1-3	TGTGCCAGCAGCCGAACAAGGACTGGAAACACCATATATTTT	CASSRTRTGNTIYF
-	TRBV25-1	-	TRBJ2-7	TGTGCCAGCAGTAACAAAAGCTCCTACGAGCAGTACTTC	CASSNKSSYEQYF
TRBD1	TRBV10-2	-	TRBJ2-7	TGCGCCAGCATCGACGAGGGACAGCCCTACGAGCAGTACTTC	CASIDEGQPYEQYF
-	TRBV10-1	-	TRBJ2-7	TGCGCCAAAAAGTGGGGGGCGTGTTCGAGGGGCTCCTACGAGCAGTACTTC	CAKKWGACSRGSYEQYF
TRBD1	TRBV11-2	-	TRBJ2-1	TGTGCCAGCAGCCCCTTGGGCCGGGACAGGGGAATCGATGAGCAGTTCTTC	CASSPLGRDRGIDEQFF
TRBD1	TRBV7-9	-	TRBJ1-2	TGTGCCAGCAGCTCGCCAGGACAGGGGGCTACAGGGTATGGCTACACCTTC	CASSSPGQGATGYGYTF
TRBD1	TRBV5-4	-	TRBJ1-1	TGTGCCAGCAGCCTGTACAGGGGGCATGGCGGGGACACTGAAGCTTTCTTT	CASSLYRGHGGDTEAFF
-	TRBV7-8	-	TRBJ1-2	TGTGCCAGCAGCGAGAGGGGCGTGGACTATGGCTACACCTTC	CASSERGVDYGYTF
TRBD1	TRBV13	-	TRBJ2-3	TGTGCCAGCAGCTTATGGGGACAGGGGCCTGGGGCAGATACGCAGTATTTT	CASSLWGQGPGADTQYF
-	TRBV7-2	once	TRBJ2-7	TGTGCCAGCAGCTTAGGAGGGTTCTCCTACGAGCAGTACTTC	CASSLGGFSYEQYF
-	TRBV5-6	once	TRBJ2-7	TGTGCCAGCAGTTCCGGCAGGGGCAACGAGCAGTACTTC	CASSSGRGNEQYF
-	TRBV6-1	once	TRBJ1-5	TGTGCCAGCAGTGAAAATCCGCGCAGCCGCAATCAGCCCCAGCATTTT	CASSENPRSRNQPQHF
-	TRBV27	-	TRBJ1-1	TGTGCCAGCAGTAACCTAGGAGGCAACGATGAAGCTTTCTTT	CASSNLGGNDEAFF
TRBD1	TRBV19	-	TRBJ2-1	TGTGCCAGTAGTATAGTCCAGGGGGCTTCAGGTGAGCAGTTCTTC	CASSIVQGASGEQFF
-	TRBV10-3	-	TRBJ1-2	TGTGCCATCACCTCCCCAGACAGGAACTATGGCTACACCTTC	CAITSPDRNYGYTF
TRBD1	TRBV9	-	TRBJ1-2	TGTGCCAGCAGCGCGGGGACAGGGCCTGGGAAAGGCTACACCTTC	CASSAGTGPGKGYTF